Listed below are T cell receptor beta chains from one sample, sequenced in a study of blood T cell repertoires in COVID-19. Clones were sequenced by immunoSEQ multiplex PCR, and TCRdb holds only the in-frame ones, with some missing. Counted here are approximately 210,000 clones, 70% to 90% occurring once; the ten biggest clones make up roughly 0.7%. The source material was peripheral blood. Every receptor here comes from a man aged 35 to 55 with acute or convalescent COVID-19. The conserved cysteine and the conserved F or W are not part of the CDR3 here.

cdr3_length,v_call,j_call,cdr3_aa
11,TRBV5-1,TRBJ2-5,ASSLGSQETQY
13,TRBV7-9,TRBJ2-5,ASSFEQGMGETQY
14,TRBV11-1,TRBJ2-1,ASSPTGTSGSREQF
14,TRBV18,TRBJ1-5,ASSLGTPNSNQPQH
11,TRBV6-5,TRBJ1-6,ASSYSGDSPLH
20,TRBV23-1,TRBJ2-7,ASSSKGCQVPLRTGWSYEQY
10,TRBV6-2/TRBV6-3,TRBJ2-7,ASSSISYEQY
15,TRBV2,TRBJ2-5,ASSERLAGGPGETQY
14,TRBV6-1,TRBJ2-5,ASSESIHRSEGTQY
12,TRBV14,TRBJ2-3,ASSRAGRTDTQY
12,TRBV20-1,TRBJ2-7,SASNQVSSYEQY
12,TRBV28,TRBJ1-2,ASTRTLADYGYT
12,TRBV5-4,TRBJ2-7,ASTTGTGAYEQY
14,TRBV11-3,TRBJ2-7,ASSSKGTSGSGEQY
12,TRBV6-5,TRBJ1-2,ASRTMNMNYGYT
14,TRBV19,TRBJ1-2,ASSMGKAAANYGYT